The 27 T cell receptor beta chains below were found in one sample sequenced in a study of cytomegalovirus exposure and HLA in healthy donors. This PCR relied on a set of 60 Vbeta primers and 13 Jbeta primers. TCRdb keeps only in-frame clones here, not all; method: immunoSEQ multiplex PCR. The repertoire holds approximately 90,000 clones, with roughly two thirds as singletons. Sequences were obtained from PBMCs. The receptors were gathered from a woman in her 50s in good health and CMV-seropositive.

This clone was seen more than once but under ten times. The V call is TRBV10-3, the J call TRBJ2-1, with 11 bases that match TRBD1. This CDR3 is 15 amino acids long. CDR1 is ENHRY and CDR2 is SYGVKD in the germline V gene. V trimming: 6 bases; J trimming: 5 bases; junction bases outside the gene matches: 6. As DNA, the CDR3 is TGTGCCATCAGGGGGACAGGGGGTCTACACAATGAGCAGTTCTTC. Translating it yields CAIRGTGGLHNEQFF.

The chain joins TRBV28 to TRBJ2-7, with 9 bases fitting TRBD1. Germline values: CDR1 MDHEN, CDR2 SYDVKM. The junction had 7 bases not matched to a gene; V was cut back by 3 bases and J by 1 base. The CDR3 is made up of 16 amino acids. In nucleotides, the CDR3 is TGTGCCAGCAGTTTGCTTACAGGGGGCTTGTCCTACGAGCAGTACTTC. This encodes CASSLLTGGLSYEQYF. The full variable domain, completed using reference TRBV28 and TRBJ2-7, is DVKVTQSSRYLVKRTGEKVFLECVQDMDHENMFWYRQDPGLGLRLIYFSYDVKMKEKGDIPEGYSVSREKKERFSLILESASTNQTSMYLCASSLLTGGLSYEQYFGPGTRLTVT.

The chain joins TRBV6-1 to TRBJ2-7, with D perhaps matching TRBD1 (7 bases). CDR3 length: 14 amino acids. Trimming shortened V by 5 bases and J by 5 bases, and 16 bases separated the two germline ends. Per the germline V gene, CDR1 is MNHNS and CDR2 is SASEGT. In nucleotides, the CDR3 is TGTGCCAGCAGTCCCAGGGGGGCTAAACACGAGCAGTACTTC. It is translated as CASSPRGAKHEQYF.

The gene calls are TRBV11-2 and TRBJ1-1; no clear D. V lost 5 bases and J 1 base, leaving 14 bases between the germline ends. The germline gives CDR1 SGHAT, CDR2 FQNNGV. The length of the CDR3 is 15 residues. The CDR3 sequence is CASSTGLTKNTEAFF. The DNA for the CDR3 is TGTGCCAGCAGCACTGGACTGACAAAGAACACTGAAGCTTTCTTT.

The rearrangement links TRBV29-1 to TRBJ1-1; possibly TRBD1 for D (6 bases). CDR1 is SQVTM and CDR2 is ANQGSEA in the germline V gene. V was clipped by 3 bases and J by 1 base, with 12 bases between them. The CDR3 length is 14 residues. The CDR3 DNA sequence: TGCAGCGTTGAGGGGGCGCTGGCGAACACTGAAGCTTTCTTT. Protein sequence: CSVEGALANTEAFF.

On this clone: The junction does not match germline at one end; this may be a read error. The chain combines TRBV2 with TRBJ2-3; 9 positions match TRBD1. The CDR3 has 15 amino acids. In germline, CDR1 is SNHLY, CDR2 FYNNEI. DNA of the CDR3: TGTGCCAGCAGTGTTGGGACAGGGTACACAGGTACGCAGTATTTT. It encodes CASSVGTGYTGTQYF.

This clone appeared a few times. The DNA of the CDR3 is TGTGCCAGCAGCTTAGAAGGAGGGGCTGGAAACACCATATATTTT. It translates to CASSLEGGAGNTIYF. The J gene is TRBJ1-3, the V gene TRBV7-2, with D tentatively TRBD1 (5 bases). Trimming left V 1 base short and J 2 bases short, with 9 bases between. CDR3 length equals 15 residues. In germline, CDR1 is SGHTA, CDR2 FQGNSA.

In this sample, this clone turned up once. The junction departs from the called germline gene at one end, perhaps through a read error. The chain combines TRBV7-9 with TRBJ1-4, with a possible D match to TRBD1 (5 bases). CDR1 SEHNR and CDR2 FQNEAQ come from the germline V gene (reference sequence). This CDR3 region has 12 residues. CDR3 nucleotide sequence: TGTTCCAGCAGCTTAGCGGGCAGGGAACTGTTTTTT. Protein: CSSSLAGRELFF.

The rearrangement joins TRBV5-6 to TRBJ2-5, with D possibly TRBD2 on 6 matching bases. Germline lookup yields CDR1 SGHDT and CDR2 YYEEEE. V lost 6 bases and J lost 7, with 19 bases in between. The CDR3 spans 14 residues. As DNA, the CDR3 is TGTGCCAGCACCCTCCCCGGGGGTGGACGGACCCAGTACTTC. Translating gives CASTLPGGGRTQYF.

This rearrangement joins TRBV19 to TRBJ1-5, with TRBD1 matching 10 bases. Per germline, CDR1 LNHDA and CDR2 SQIVND (reference sequence). CDR3 length equals 16 residues. J gave up 1 base and V 7 bases, and 7 bases lay outside the gene matches. This CDR3 is CASTGTGVGSNQPQHF. CDR3 nucleotide sequence: TGTGCCAGTACGGGGACAGGGGTAGGGAGCAATCAGCCCCAGCATTTT.

This clone is a singleton in its sample. V gene TRBV5-4 combines with J gene TRBJ2-7; tentatively, D is TRBD2 (5 bases). The CDR3 has 14 amino acids. Deletions cut 4 bases from V and 6 bases from J, with 17 bases between. Germline V CDR1 and CDR2: SGHNT, YYREEE (reference sequence). DNA of the CDR3: TGTGCCAGCAGCGAACGTGTCGCCGGGGTCGAGCAGTACTTC. This encodes CASSERVAGVEQYF.

J is TRBJ2-3 and V is TRBV12-5; 8 positions agree with TRBD1. Germline loops: CDR1 LGHNT, CDR2 FRNRAP. This CDR3 spans 16 amino acids. V shed 5 bases and J 1 base; nucleotides not matched to a gene: 8. In DNA form, the CDR3 reads TGTGCTAGTGGTCCCGGAACAGGGGGTGGCACAGATACGCAGTATTTT. Its translation: CASGPGTGGGTDTQYF.

This rearrangement joins TRBV28 to TRBJ2-7; 7 bases are a match to TRBD2. In germline, CDR1 is MDHEN, CDR2 SYDVKM. This CDR3 has 17 amino acids. After removal of 3 bases from V and 5 bases from J, the junction contained 16 bases not matched to a gene. This CDR3 reads CASSLAHYRGRGHEQYF. The CDR3 DNA is TGTGCCAGCAGTTTGGCCCATTATCGTGGGAGGGGACACGAGCAGTACTTC.

This clone was recorded a few times. The chain combines TRBV28 with TRBJ2-3; 7 nucleotides align to TRBD2. Germline loops: CDR1 MDHEN, CDR2 SYDVKM. The ends lost 2 bases at V and 4 bases at J; junction bases unmatched: 15. CDR3 length equals 18 residues. The CDR3 here is CASSLSERDPGSPDTQYF. The CDR3, as DNA: TGTGCCAGCAGTTTAAGTGAGCGGGACCCCGGGAGTCCAGATACGCAGTATTTT.

This clone was detected a few times. V usage is TRBV6-5 and J usage is TRBJ1-1; D is unresolved. CDR3 length: 12 residues. Trimming removed 6 bases from V and 9 bases from J, with 14 bases in between. CDR1 MNHEY and CDR2 SVGAGI come from the germline V gene. CDR3: CASRAAELKAFF. The CDR3 DNA reads TGTGCCAGCAGGGCGGCGGAGCTGAAAGCTTTCTTT.

This clone turned up a few times. V gene TRBV19 combines with J gene TRBJ1-3; no definite D call. Germline CDR1 is LNHDA and CDR2 is SQIVND (reference sequence). CDR3 length equals 14 residues. V was shortened by 3 bases and J by 1 base, with 7 bases between the two germline ends. The CDR3 loop reads CASSIWASGNTIYF. The CDR3 coding sequence is TGTGCCAGTAGTATTTGGGCGTCTGGAAACACCATATATTTT.

The chain couples TRBV6-6 to TRBJ1-5, with 9 bases identical to TRBD1. Germline CDR1 reads MNHNY; CDR2 reads SVGAGI (reference sequence). The CDR3 extends over 15 amino acids. V lost 6 bases and J lost 6; bases outside the gene matches: 9. In DNA form, the CDR3 reads TGTGCCAGCAGAGAACCGGGACAGGGTGTTCAGCCCCAGCATTTT. Protein: CASREPGQGVQPQHF.

Only a few counts were recorded for this clone. This chain links TRBV6-5 with TRBJ2-5, with a tentative D call TRBD2 (5 bases). This CDR3 has 13 residues. The V gene lost 4 bases and the J gene lost 8 bases, with 14 bases spanning the gap. The germline gives CDR1 MNHEY, CDR2 SVGAGI. This CDR3 is CASSSTDSGTQYF. The CDR3, as DNA: TGTGCCAGCAGTTCGACGGACTCGGGAACCCAGTACTTC.

The CDR3 DNA sequence: TGTGCCAGCAGGGGGGCGGGAGTGATGTCAGATACGCAGTATTTT. It is translated as CASRGAGVMSDTQYF. The J gene is TRBJ2-3, the V gene TRBV7-3, with D perhaps TRBD2 (7 bases). The germline CDR1 and CDR2 sequences are SGHTA and FQGTGA. The CDR3 runs 15 residues. The ends were cut back, 6 bases at V and 4 bases at J, with 17 bases in the middle.

The rearrangement links TRBV30 to TRBJ2-7, with TRBD1 matching over 8 bases. Germline CDR1 GTSNPN, CDR2 SVGIG (reference sequence). The CDR3 totals 15 residues. V shed 4 bases and J 4 bases; nucleotides not matched to a gene: 12. CDR3 in amino acids: CAWTPPDRDFYEQYF. For the CDR3, the DNA is TGTGCCTGGACCCCCCCGGACAGGGATTTTTACGAGCAGTACTTC.

This rearrangement joins TRBV29-1 to TRBJ2-3, with 12 positions matching TRBD1. CDR1 is SQVTM, CDR2 ANQGSEA, per germline. After removal of 3 bases from V and 2 bases from J, the junction contained 3 bases not matched to a gene. This CDR3 contains 15 residues. CDR3 residues: CSVEGQGADTDTQYF. In nucleotides, the CDR3 is TGCAGCGTTGAGGGACAGGGGGCCGACACAGATACGCAGTATTTT.

This clone was picked up many times. The rearrangement joins TRBV7-2 to TRBJ1-1, with D possibly matching TRBD1 (5 bases). V was trimmed by 7 bases and J by 1 base, leaving 16 bases between them. The CDR3 length is 15 residues. Germline CDR1 SGHTA, CDR2 FQGNSA. The CDR3 nucleotides are TGTGCCAGCACTAAACCGGGGGATAGGAACACTGAAGCTTTCTTT. Translating gives CASTKPGDRNTEAFF.

V and J are TRBV27 and TRBJ2-2; TRBD1 agrees at 9 bases. The CDR3 sequence is 17 residues long. V was pared by 3 bases and J by 3 bases, with 8 bases of the junction left unmatched. Per germline, CDR1 MNHEY and CDR2 SMNVEV (reference sequence). The CDR3 coding sequence is TGTGCCAGCAGTTTTCCTGACAGGGGGGGTTACACCGGGGAGCTGTTTTTT. Translating gives CASSFPDRGGYTGELFF.

The rearrangement links TRBV9 to TRBJ2-3, with D tentatively TRBD2 (5 bases). Germline V gene lookup returns CDR1 SGDLS and CDR2 YYNGEE. The V end lost 0 bases, the J end lost 4 bases, and 15 bases lay between the germline ends. This CDR3 contains 16 residues. The CDR3 region is CASSVVSRSSSDTQYF. CDR3 nucleotide sequence: TGTGCCAGCAGCGTAGTGAGTCGGTCTAGCTCAGATACGCAGTATTTT.

The chain couples TRBV9 to TRBJ1-1; D remains unclear. Germline V gives CDR1 SGDLS, CDR2 YYNGEE. Between the trimmed V and J ends, which lost 3 bases and 3 bases, there was a span of 15 bases. The CDR3 runs to 15 residues. The CDR3 DNA is TGTGCCAGCAGCGCGAGTACGGGATTCTACACTGAAGCTTTCTTT. Translation gives CASSASTGFYTEAFF.

This chain links TRBV19 with TRBJ1-2, with unresolved D. The CDR3 contains 14 residues. Per the germline V gene, CDR1 is LNHDA and CDR2 is SQIVND (reference sequence). Deletions cut 7 bases from V and 3 bases from J, with 15 bases between. The CDR3 nucleotides are TGTGCCAGTACCGTCACGAACAGCCACTATGGCTACACCTTC. Its translation: CASTVTNSHYGYTF. Based on the CDR3 plus reference TRBV19 and TRBJ1-2, the full variable domain is DGGITQSPKYLFRKEGQNVTLSCEQNLNHDAMYWYRQDPGQGLRLIYYSQIVNDFQKGDIAEGYSVSREKKESFPLTVTSAQKNPTAFYLCASTVTNSHYGYTFGSGTRLTVV.

The CDR3 here is CAIGSSGNTIYF. The CDR3 DNA follows: TGTGCCATCGGCAGCTCTGGAAACACCATATATTTT. This rearrangement joins TRBV10-3 to TRBJ1-3; no clear D gene. This CDR3 has 12 residues. Trimming stripped 8 bases from V and 0 bases from J, with 5 bases between. CDR1 is ENHRY and CDR2 is SYGVKD in the germline V gene.